This T cell receptor (beta chain) was profiled in a study of shared clonotypes between healthy human individuals. Findings of the study overall: Among the subsets, naive ones generally showed larger estimated richness than memory ones.

In the case of this clone: Its matching antigen is unknown.

Trimming cost V 1 base and J 2 bases, with 10 bases left between them. Germline CDR1 SGHAT, CDR2 FQNNGV. This CDR3 has 15 residues. Combining CD45RO+ cells with CCR7-negative CD45RA+ TemRA cells gave CD8 memory. The sorted-subset replicate PCRs were given 150 to 250 ng DNA, which is 30,000 to 35,000 T cell genomes. Clones were sequenced by immunoSEQ multiplex PCR, and TCRdb holds only the in-frame ones, with some missing. The data contain more than 550,000 clones, 90% of them singletons. Sample: memory CD8+ T cells from PBMCs. As for subset: CD45RO+ cells pooled with CCR7-negative TemRA cells. The clonotype originates from a man between 18 and 29 years old in good health. Some clones in this sample may be carry-over from other donors' samples. The chain uses TRBV11-2 and TRBJ2-3; D gene uncertain. CDR3 sequence (DNA): TGTGCCAGCAGCTTAGGCGGTGCAAACACAGATACGCAGTATTTT. Its translation is CASSLGGANTDTQYF.